This is a list of T cell receptor beta chains from one sample in a study of T cell changes during pregnancy in multiple sclerosis. Some clones are missing from TCRdb's copy, which holds only in-frame ones; the method was immunoSEQ multiplex PCR. The data hold fewer than 50,000 clones, with under 95% observed a single time. Sequences were derived from CD4+ T cells from peripheral blood mononuclear cells, sampled in the second trimester of pregnancy. The receptor set was obtained from a female donor in good health, enrolled as a control in a pregnancy study. The CDR3 runs from the conserved cysteine through the conserved F or W. The D gene is left open where the match is weak. Clone sizes are given selectively: once, few, many, or a class where the clone is expanded.

j_call | clone_size | v_call | cdr3_length | d_call | cdr3_nt | cdr3_aa
TRBJ1-1 | NA | TRBV5-5 | 13 | TRBD1 | TGTGCCAGCAGCTTGACAATACAGGGGGAAGCTTTCTTT | CASSLTIQGEAFF
TRBJ1-3 | NA | TRBV11-2 | 11 | NA | TGTGCCAGCAGTCTCGGAGGCACCATATATTTT | CASSLGGTIYF
TRBJ2-6 | NA | TRBV19 | 14 | NA | TGTGCCAGTAGTCAGGGCTCTGGGGCCAACGTCCTGACTTTC | CASSQGSGANVLTF
TRBJ2-3 | NA | TRBV29-1 | 18 | TRBD2 | TGCAGCGTTGAAGGAGTCGGACTAGCGGGGGGGCGTACAGATACGCAGTATTTT | CSVEGVGLAGGRTDTQYF
TRBJ2-1 | NA | TRBV7-9 | 15 | TRBD1 | TGTGCCAGCAGCCCAGGACAGGGGGCAGTGGATGAGCAGTTCTTC | CASSPGQGAVDEQFF
TRBJ2-3 | once | TRBV13 | 14 | TRBD2 | TGTGCCAGCAGCCTTCGGACTAGTCCTAGTACGCAGTATTTT | CASSLRTSPSTQYF
TRBJ2-3 | NA | TRBV7-2 | 15 | NA | TGTGCCAGCAGCTTTTTTGGGGGCTTCGCAGATACGCAGTATTTT | CASSFFGGFADTQYF
TRBJ2-6 | NA | TRBV2 | 16 | NA | TGTGCCAGCAGTGATACGGGATACTCTGGGGCCAACGTCCTGACTTTC | CASSDTGYSGANVLTF
TRBJ1-4 | NA | TRBV12-5 | 15 | NA | TGTGCTAGTGCTCTTGGGGGCGCAACTAATGAAAAACTGTTTTTT | CASALGGATNEKLFF
TRBJ1-1 | NA | TRBV9 | 13 | NA | TGTGCCAGCAGCGTAACTGCGGACACTGAAGCTTTCTTT | CASSVTADTEAFF
TRBJ2-3 | NA | TRBV28 | 17 | TRBD2 | TGTGCCAGCAGTTCCTTTGGCGGGGGGCCGAGGACAGATACGCAGTATTTT | CASSSFGGGPRTDTQYF
TRBJ2-5 | NA | TRBV11-2 | 15 | NA | TGTGCCAGCAGCTTTGGGGTGGGGGCTGGAGAGACCCAGTACTTC | CASSFGVGAGETQYF
TRBJ2-1 | NA | TRBV7-2 | 15 | NA | TGTGCCAGCAGCCTTCTGGGGGGATTAGATAGTGAGCAGTTCTTC | CASSLLGGLDSEQFF
TRBJ1-2 | NA | TRBV7-3 | 16 | TRBD1 | TGTGCCAGCAGCAACCCGACCAACAGGGGTACGGGAGGCTACACCTTC | CASSNPTNRGTGGYTF
TRBJ2-3 | NA | TRBV7-3 | 15 | NA | TGTGCCAGCAGCGCTGGCCCGGGGGGCACAGATACGCAGTATTTT | CASSAGPGGTDTQYF
TRBJ2-1 | once | TRBV4-3 | 15 | NA | TGCGCCAGCAGCCAAGAAGGACGCGCGGGCAATGAGCAGTTCTTC | CASSQEGRAGNEQFF
TRBJ1-4 | NA | TRBV6-1 | 15 | NA | TGTGCCAGCAGTGTCACAGGGATAAGTCATGAAAAACTGTTTTTT | CASSVTGISHEKLFF
TRBJ1-2 | NA | TRBV7-2 | 12 | NA | TGTGCCAGCAGCTTGATTTTAGATGGCTACACCTTC | CASSLILDGYTF
TRBJ2-2 | NA | TRBV18 | 15 | NA | TGTGCCAGCTCCCACCAAAGCCGGAACACCGGGGAGCTGTTTTTT | CASSHQSRNTGELFF
TRBJ1-2 | NA | TRBV10-3 | 13 | TRBD1 | TGTGCCATCAGGGAGACAGGGCAGTATGGCTACACCTTC | CAIRETGQYGYTF
TRBJ2-1 | NA | TRBV4-3 | 15 | NA | TGCGCCAGCAGCGGAAAGGGCGGGGCCTACAATGAGCAGTTCTTC | CASSGKGGAYNEQFF
TRBJ2-2 | NA | TRBV10-2 | 16 | NA | TGCGCCAGCAGTGATTGGCAGGGTACGAACACCGGGGAGCTGTTTTTT | CASSDWQGTNTGELFF
TRBJ2-7 | NA | TRBV9 | 15 | TRBD2 | TGTGCCAGCAGCGTAGCTACGGGGGGGGCATACGAGCAGTACTTC | CASSVATGGAYEQYF
TRBJ2-3 | NA | TRBV11-3 | 14 | TRBD1 | TGTGCCAGCCAATTTGACAGGGACGCAGATACGCAGTATTTT | CASQFDRDADTQYF
TRBJ1-2 | NA | TRBV14 | 15 | TRBD1 | TGTGCCAGCAGCCAAGATCACTTCAGGGGGAATGGCTACACCTTC | CASSQDHFRGNGYTF
TRBJ2-3 | NA | TRBV11-3 | 16 | NA | TGTGCCAGCAGCTTAGGAGGGGGGGGTAGGGCAGATACGCAGTATTTT | CASSLGGGGRADTQYF
TRBJ2-6 | once | TRBV27 | 15 | NA | TGTGCCAGCAGTACGCGACAGGCTGGGGCCAACGTCCTGACTTTC | CASSTRQAGANVLTF
TRBJ1-4 | NA | TRBV2 | 13 | TRBD1 | TGTGCCAGCAGTGAACCCAGGGGGCCAAAACTGTTTTTT | CASSEPRGPKLFF
TRBJ2-2 | NA | TRBV10-3 | 14 | TRBD1 | TGTGCCATCAGACAGGGACAGGGAGCCGGGGAGCTGTTTTTT | CAIRQGQGAGELFF
TRBJ1-2 | NA | TRBV7-2 | 16 | TRBD1 | TGTGCCAGCAGCCAAGGACGGGACAGGGGGGCCTATGGCTACACCTTC | CASSQGRDRGAYGYTF
TRBJ1-5 | once | TRBV18 | 15 | NA | TGTGCCAGCTCTCCCTCCGGGGGGGGCAATCAGCCCCAGCATTTT | CASSPSGGGNQPQHF
TRBJ1-3 | NA | TRBV4-1 | 17 | NA | TGCGCCAGCAGCCAAGCCCCGATGGGGAGGGCTGGAAACACCATATATTTT | CASSQAPMGRAGNTIYF
TRBJ2-3 | NA | TRBV4-3 | 15 | NA | TGCGCCAGCAGCCAAGACTTAGTTAGCACAGATACGCAGTATTTT | CASSQDLVSTDTQYF
TRBJ1-1 | NA | TRBV19 | 14 | NA | TGTGCCAGTAGTATCCACGGCAGGGAAGCTGAAGCTTTCTTT | CASSIHGREAEAFF
TRBJ1-4 | NA | TRBV18 | 18 | NA | TGTGCCAGCTCACCGGAACAGGGTCGGAGAGTGGTTAATGAAAAACTGTTTTTT | CASSPEQGRRVVNEKLFF